A selection of T cell receptor beta chains follows, all from one sample in a study of blood T cell repertoires in COVID-19. TCRdb's copy holds only in-frame clones and misses some; the assay was immunoSEQ multiplex PCR. The profile shows 15,000 to 20,000 clones, 86% of them singletons. The sequencing sample was made of peripheral blood. All receptors come from a man in his sixties or seventies with acute or convalescent COVID-19. Each CDR3 is given with its conserved first and last residue. Fields, in order: J gene, V gene, clone size, CDR3 protein. Size is omitted from some rows. Given values are once, few, many or a class for expanded clones.

TRBJ2-3 TRBV11-2 - CASSSSGLSTDTQYF
TRBJ2-1 TRBV6-4 - CASSLAGGTAEQFF
TRBJ1-1 TRBV18 - CASSPPGRNTEAFF
TRBJ2-3 TRBV7-9 - CASSPTGSTDTQYF
TRBJ1-2 TRBV6-2/TRBV6-3 - CASSYLDRVYGYTF
TRBJ2-1 TRBV11-2 - CASSLGWGPEGEQFF
TRBJ2-2 TRBV4-3 few CASSPTDGELFF
TRBJ1-1 TRBV5-1 once CASSPDRGRPEAFF
TRBJ1-3 TRBV15 - CAIRERSSGNTIYF
TRBJ1-2 TRBV18 - CASSTGGSYGYTF
TRBJ1-6 TRBV5-1 - CASSRAAGVSSYNSPLHF
TRBJ2-7 TRBV18 - CASSPFDWNLSYEQYF
TRBJ1-2 TRBV5-4 - CASSPDGGSNYGYTF
TRBJ2-7 TRBV28 - CASSLQGYEQYF
TRBJ2-2 TRBV7-2 - CASSRSGQVGELFF
TRBJ2-3 TRBV18 few CASSPGGTDTQYF
TRBJ1-4 TRBV7-2 - CASSVQGGREKLFF
TRBJ1-1 TRBV18 - CASSPLTGALDTEAFF
TRBJ1-2 TRBV12-3/TRBV12-4 - CASSPNQGKGYTF
TRBJ1-5 TRBV27 - CASSVTGTGEQPQHF
TRBJ2-7 TRBV3-1/TRBV3-2 - CASRPRTSQDYEQYF
TRBJ1-6 TRBV3-1/TRBV3-2 - CASSHPQGVNSPLHF
TRBJ2-1 TRBV7-2 - CASSTQGQGLAGTYNEQFF